The clone carrying this T cell receptor (beta chain) was seen only once. Clones were read by immunoSEQ multiplex PCR, and TCRdb kept only the in-frame ones, dropping some. The table records about 100,000 clones, about 86% of them present only once. This record belongs to a study of blood T cell repertoires in COVID-19. Study-wide background: From the United States, Italy and Spain came samples of acute and convalescent COVID-19. T cells, B-cell-depleted T cells, or PBMCs supplied cDNA or gDNA.

The length of the CDR3 is 15 residues. Per the germline V gene, CDR1 is LNHDA and CDR2 is SQIVND (reference sequence). V trimming: 4 bases; J trimming: 2 bases; junction bases outside the gene matches: 3. V and J are TRBV19 and TRBJ2-1; 9 bases line up with TRBD2. The sample consisted of peripheral blood. The TCR sequence derives from an elderly man with acute or convalescent COVID-19. CDR3 DNA sequence: TGTGCCAGTAGTACACTAGCGGGCCCCTACAATGAGCAGTTCTTC. As protein: CASSTLAGPYNEQFF.